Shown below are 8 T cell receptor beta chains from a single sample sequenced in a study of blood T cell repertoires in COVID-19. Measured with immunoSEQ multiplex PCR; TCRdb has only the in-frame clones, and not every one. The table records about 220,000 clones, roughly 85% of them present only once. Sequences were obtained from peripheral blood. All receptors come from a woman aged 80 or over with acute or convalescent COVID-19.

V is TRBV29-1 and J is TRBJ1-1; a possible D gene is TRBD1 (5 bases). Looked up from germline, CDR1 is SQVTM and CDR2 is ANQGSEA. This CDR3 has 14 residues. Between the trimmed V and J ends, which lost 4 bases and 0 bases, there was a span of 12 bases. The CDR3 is CSVGNLGVNTEAFF. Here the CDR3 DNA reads TGCAGCGTTGGCAACCTAGGGGTGAACACTGAAGCTTTCTTT.

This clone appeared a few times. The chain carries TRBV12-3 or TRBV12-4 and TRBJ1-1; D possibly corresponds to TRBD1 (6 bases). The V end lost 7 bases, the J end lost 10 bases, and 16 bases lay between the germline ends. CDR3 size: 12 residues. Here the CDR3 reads CASTIDRNGAFF. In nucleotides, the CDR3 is TGTGCCAGCACCATAGACAGGAACGGAGCTTTCTTT.

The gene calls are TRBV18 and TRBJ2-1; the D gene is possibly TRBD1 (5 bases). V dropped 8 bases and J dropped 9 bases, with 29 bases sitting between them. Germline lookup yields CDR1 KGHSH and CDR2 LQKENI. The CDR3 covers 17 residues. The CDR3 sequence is CASANEVVQGALGEQFF. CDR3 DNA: TGTGCCAGCGCAAACGAGGTGGTGCAAGGGGCCTTGGGTGAGCAGTTCTTC.

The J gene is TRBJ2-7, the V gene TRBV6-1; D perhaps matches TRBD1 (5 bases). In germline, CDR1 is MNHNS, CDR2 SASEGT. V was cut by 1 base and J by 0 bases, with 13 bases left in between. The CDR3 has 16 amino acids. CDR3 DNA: TGTGCCAGCAGTGAAGTTGGGGCAGTGAGCTCCTACGAGCAGTACTTC. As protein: CASSEVGAVSSYEQYF.

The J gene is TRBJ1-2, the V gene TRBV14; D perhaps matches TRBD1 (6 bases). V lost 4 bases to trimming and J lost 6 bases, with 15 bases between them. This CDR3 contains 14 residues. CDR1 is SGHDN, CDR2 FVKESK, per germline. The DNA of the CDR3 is TGTGCCAGCAGCCGCCGGACAGCTTTTGATGGCTACACCTTC. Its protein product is CASSRRTAFDGYTF. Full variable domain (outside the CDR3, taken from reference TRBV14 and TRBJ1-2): EAGVTQFPSHSVIEKGQTVTLRCDPISGHDNLYWYRRVMGKEIKFLLHFVKESKQDESGMPNNRFLAERTGGTYSTLKVQPAELEDSGVYFCASSRRTAFDGYTFGSGTRLTVV.

In DNA, the CDR3 is TGTGCCAGCAGCCCGGGTGGGTCTGGAAACACCATATATTTT. Translated, it gives CASSPGGSGNTIYF. The chain joins TRBV11-2 to TRBJ1-3; D not resolved. Germline V gene data show CDR1 as SGHAT and CDR2 as FQNNGV. V was trimmed by 5 bases and J by 1 base, leaving 9 bases between them. The CDR3 length is 14 residues.

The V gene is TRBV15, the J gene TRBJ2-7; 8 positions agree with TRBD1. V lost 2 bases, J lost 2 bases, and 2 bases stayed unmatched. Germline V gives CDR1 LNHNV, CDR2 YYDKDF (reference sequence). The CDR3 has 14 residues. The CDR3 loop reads CATSRSGQAYEQYF. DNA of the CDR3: TGTGCCACCAGCAGATCGGGACAGGCCTACGAGCAGTACTTC.

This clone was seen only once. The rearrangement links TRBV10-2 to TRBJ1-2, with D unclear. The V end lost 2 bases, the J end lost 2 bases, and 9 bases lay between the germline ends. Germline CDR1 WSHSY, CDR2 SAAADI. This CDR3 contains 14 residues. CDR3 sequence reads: CASSESGRNYGYTF. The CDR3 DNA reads TGCGCCAGCAGTGAGAGCGGCAGAAACTATGGCTACACCTTC.